This TCR beta chain was identified during a study of T cells in Graves' hyperthyroidism and ophthalmopathy. Study information: Peripheral blood was obtained at initial diagnosis, preceding any treatment.

This clonotype was observed many times. Trimming took 2 bases from V and 3 from J, leaving 14 bases between them. The CDR3 spans 16 residues. Per the germline V gene, CDR1 is MNHEY and CDR2 is SVGEGT. Diagnoses rested on clinical symptoms, serum thyroxine and TRAb, thyroid ultrasound and orbital computed tomography. From RNA transcripts, TCR beta CDR3 regions were amplified. When the TCR CDR3 underwent first-round RT-PCR, the HTBI primer set was used. TCRdb passed the multiplex PCR reads through MiXCR, listing each CDR3 protein once. The sample lists 300,000 to 450,000 distinct CDR3 sequences, roughly 14% seen once, with around 10% in the top ten.

The V and J genes are TRBV6-2 or TRBV6-3 and TRBJ2-1, with a possible D match to TRBD2 (5 bases). This sequence was found in a woman aged 60-75 years with Graves' hyperthyroidism. Sequenced sample: blood. The DNA of the CDR3 is TGTGCCAGCAGTTACCAGCGGATATTGGTCTACAATGAGCAGTTCTTC. Translating it yields CASSYQRILVYNEQFF.